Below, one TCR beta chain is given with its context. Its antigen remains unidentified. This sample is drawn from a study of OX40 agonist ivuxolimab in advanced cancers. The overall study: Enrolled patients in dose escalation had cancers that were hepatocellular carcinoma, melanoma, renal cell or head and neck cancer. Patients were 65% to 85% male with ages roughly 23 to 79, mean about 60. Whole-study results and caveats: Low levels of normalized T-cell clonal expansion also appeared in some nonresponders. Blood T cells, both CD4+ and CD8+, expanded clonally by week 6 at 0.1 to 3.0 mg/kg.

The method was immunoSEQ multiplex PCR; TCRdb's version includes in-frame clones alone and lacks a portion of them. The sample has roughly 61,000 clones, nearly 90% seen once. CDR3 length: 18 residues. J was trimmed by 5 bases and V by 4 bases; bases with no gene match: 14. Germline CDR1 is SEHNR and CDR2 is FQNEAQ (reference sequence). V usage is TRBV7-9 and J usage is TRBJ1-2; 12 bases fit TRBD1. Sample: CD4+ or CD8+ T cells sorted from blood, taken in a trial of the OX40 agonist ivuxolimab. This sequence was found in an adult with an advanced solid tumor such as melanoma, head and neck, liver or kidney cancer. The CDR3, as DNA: TGTGCCAGCAGCTCTAGGGGACAGGGGGCGATTTGGGGATATGGCTACACCTTC. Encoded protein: CASSSRGQGAIWGYGYTF.